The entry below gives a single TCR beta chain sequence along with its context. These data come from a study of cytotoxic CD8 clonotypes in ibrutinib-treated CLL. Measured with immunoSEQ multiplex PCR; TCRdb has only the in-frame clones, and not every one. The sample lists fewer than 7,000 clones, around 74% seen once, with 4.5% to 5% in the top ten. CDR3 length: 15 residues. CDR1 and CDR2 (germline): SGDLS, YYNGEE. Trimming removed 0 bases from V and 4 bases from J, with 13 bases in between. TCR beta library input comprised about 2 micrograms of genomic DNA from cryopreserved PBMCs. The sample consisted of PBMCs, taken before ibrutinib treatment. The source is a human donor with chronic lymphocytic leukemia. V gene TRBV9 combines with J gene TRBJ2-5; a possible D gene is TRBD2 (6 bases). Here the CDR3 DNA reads TGTGCCAGCAGCGTAGATGGAGCGGGCCTAGAGACCCAGTACTTC. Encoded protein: CASSVDGAGLETQYF.